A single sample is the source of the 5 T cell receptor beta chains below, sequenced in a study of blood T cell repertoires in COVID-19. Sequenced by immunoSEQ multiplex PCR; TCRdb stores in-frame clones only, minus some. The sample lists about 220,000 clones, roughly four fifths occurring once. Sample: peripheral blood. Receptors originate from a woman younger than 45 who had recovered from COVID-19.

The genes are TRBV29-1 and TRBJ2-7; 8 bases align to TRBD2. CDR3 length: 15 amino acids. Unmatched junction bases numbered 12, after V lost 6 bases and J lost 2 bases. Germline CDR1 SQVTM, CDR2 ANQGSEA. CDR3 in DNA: TGCAGCGTGTCAAACGTGGCGGGGGGAACCTACGAGCAGTACTTC. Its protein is CSVSNVAGGTYEQYF.

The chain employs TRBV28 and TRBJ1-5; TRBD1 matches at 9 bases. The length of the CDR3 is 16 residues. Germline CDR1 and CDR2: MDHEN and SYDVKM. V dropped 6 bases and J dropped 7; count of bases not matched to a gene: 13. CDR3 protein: CASSLGTGQGRQPQHF. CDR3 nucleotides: TGTGCCAGCAGCCTGGGGACAGGGCAAGGGCGGCAGCCCCAGCATTTT. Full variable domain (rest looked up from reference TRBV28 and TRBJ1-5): DVKVTQSSRYLVKRTGEKVFLECVQDMDHENMFWYRQDPGLGLRLIYFSYDVKMKEKGDIPEGYSVSREKKERFSLILESASTNQTSMYLCASSLGTGQGRQPQHFGDGTRLSIL.

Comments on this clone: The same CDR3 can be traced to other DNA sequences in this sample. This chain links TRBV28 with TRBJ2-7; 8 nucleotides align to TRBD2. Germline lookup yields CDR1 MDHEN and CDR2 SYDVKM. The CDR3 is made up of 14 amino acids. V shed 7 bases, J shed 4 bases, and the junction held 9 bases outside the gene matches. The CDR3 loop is CASTPGGAGYEQYF. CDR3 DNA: TGTGCCAGCACCCCGGGGGGGGCGGGTTACGAGCAGTACTTC.

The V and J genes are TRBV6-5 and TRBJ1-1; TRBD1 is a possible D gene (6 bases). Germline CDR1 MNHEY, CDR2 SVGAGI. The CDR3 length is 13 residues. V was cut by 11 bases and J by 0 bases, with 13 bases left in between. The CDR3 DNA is TGTGCCGGTTCAGGGGTTCTGAACACTGAAGCTTTCTTT. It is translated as CAGSGVLNTEAFF.

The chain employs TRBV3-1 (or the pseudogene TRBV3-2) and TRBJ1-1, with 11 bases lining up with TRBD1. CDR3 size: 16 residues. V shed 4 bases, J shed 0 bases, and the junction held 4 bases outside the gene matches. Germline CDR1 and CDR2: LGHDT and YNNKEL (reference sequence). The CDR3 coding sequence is TGTGCCAGCAGCCTCGGACAGGGGGCTTTGAACACTGAAGCTTTCTTT. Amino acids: CASSLGQGALNTEAFF.